This T cell receptor (beta chain) is drawn from a study of blood T cell repertoires in COVID-19. J lost 5 bases, V lost 1 base, and 6 bases had no gene match. CDR3 length equals 16 residues. Germline-derived CDR1 and CDR2 are SGHTA and FQGNSA. Per the original methods: Scientists estimated how many nucleated cells there were by amplifying reference gene primers. TCRdb keeps only in-frame clones here, not all; method: immunoSEQ multiplex PCR. The D gene and trimming were derived from the DNA, and the V and J assignments and clone size from that table. The table shows about 140,000 clones, with 70% to 80% occurring only once. This clone has only a few counts.

Sequencing input: peripheral blood. The chain carries TRBV7-2 and TRBJ1-1; 11 bases are a match to TRBD1. This TCR was recovered from a woman aged 45 to 65 with active or convalescent COVID-19. CDR3 nucleotides: TGTGCCAGCAGCTTAGGAGGACAGGGGGCCAGGACTGAAGCTTTCTTT. The encoded protein is CASSLGGQGARTEAFF.